The 17 T cell receptor beta chains below all came from one sample that was sequenced in a study of response to subunit inactivated influenza vaccine (dated by TCRdb to 2016 to 2018). Library method: RT-PCR. Sequencing was carried out with an Illumina HiSeq 2500. TCRdb redid the processing of the public reads, applying fastp at Q25 and MiXCR, and retained in-frame beta chains. When rows share a CDR3 protein, they turn into one entry using the most common DNA and genes. A total of 500,000 to 550,000 distinct CDR3 sequences appear in this sample, 20% to 25% of them only once. The leading ten clones occupy under 3.5% of the sample. These data are also associated with another study on T cells expressing NK-cell markers. That second report states: 5'RACE template switching, by which a universal primer site and unique molecular identifiers were added, was used to make TCR beta cDNA libraries.

Sample: CD4+ T cells sorted from PBMCs, taken 11 to 12 days after vaccination. These receptors all come from a man aged 50 or older who received an inactivated influenza vaccine. Donor details come from another sample of the same person, matched by shared clones.

This clonotype was recorded a few times. This sequence joins TRBV12-3 or TRBV12-4 and TRBJ2-5, with D hard to call. There are 15 residues in the CDR3. V lost 0 bases to trimming and J lost 2 bases, with 10 bases between them. The chain's CDR3 is CASSLAPGKQETQYF. Here the CDR3 DNA reads TGTGCCAGCAGTTTAGCCCCTGGCAAACAAGAGACCCAGTACTTC.

The chain uses TRBV7-2 and TRBJ1-5; TRBD1 matches at 10 bases. This CDR3 has 14 residues. Trimming at V came to 5 bases and at J to 4 bases, leaving 2 bases not matched to a gene. In germline, CDR1 is SGHTA, CDR2 FQGNSA. Written as DNA, the CDR3 is TGTGCCAGCAGCCGGGACAGGGGAAATCAGCCCCAGCATTTT. This translates into CASSRDRGNQPQHF.

This clonotype was found many times. The CDR3 DNA reads TGTGCCAGCAGTAAACTAGCGGGAGTTCTTGAGCAGTACTTC. Amino acid sequence: CASSKLAGVLEQYF. The chain links TRBV6-2 or TRBV6-3 to TRBJ2-7; the match to TRBD2 covers 11 bases. Germline V gives CDR1 MNHEY, CDR2 SVGEGT. CDR3 length: 14 residues. Germline trimming cut 5 bases from V and 7 bases from J; bases unmatched to any gene: 7.

The V and J genes are TRBV6-2 or TRBV6-3 and TRBJ2-5; TRBD1 aligns across 9 bases. The CDR3 length is 15 residues. The V gene's germline CDR1 is MNHEY and CDR2 SVGEGT. With V trimmed by 6 bases and J by 3 bases, 8 bases remained unmatched. CDR3 nucleotide sequence: TGTGCCAGCAGACCCGGGACAGGGCAAAAAGAGACCCAGTACTTC. Its translation: CASRPGTGQKETQYF.

This clonotype came up a few times. The V and J genes are TRBV19 and TRBJ2-3; D is possibly TRBD2 (7 bases). This CDR3 is built from 15 residues. V lost 6 bases and J 1 base, leaving 14 bases between the germline ends. Germline lookup yields CDR1 LNHDA and CDR2 SQIVND (reference sequence). The CDR3 reads CASRPAGARTDTQYF. Written as DNA, the CDR3 is TGTGCCAGTAGACCCGCGGGGGCCCGCACAGATACGCAGTATTTT.

The chain recombines TRBV9 with TRBJ2-5, with 8 nucleotides matching TRBD1. V lost 1 base, J lost 1 base, and 6 bases stayed unmatched. CDR1 is SGDLS and CDR2 is YYNGEE in the germline V gene. This CDR3 is 16 amino acids long. This CDR3 is CASSVSPGQAQETQYF. The CDR3 bases are TGTGCCAGCAGCGTAAGCCCGGGACAGGCCCAAGAGACCCAGTACTTC. Filled out from reference TRBV9 and TRBJ2-5, the complete variable domain reads DSGVTQTPKHLITATGQRVTLRCSPRSGDLSVYWYQQSLDQGLQFLIQYYNGEERAKGNILERFSAQQFPDLHSELNLSSLELGDSALYFCASSVSPGQAQETQYFGPGTRLLVL.

The rearrangement uses TRBV12-3 or TRBV12-4 and TRBJ1-3; D call uncertain. There are 13 residues in the CDR3. Trimming removed 9 bases at V and 0 bases at J, with 9 bases between. This chain's CDR3 is CASQANSGNTIYF. DNA for the CDR3: TGTGCCAGTCAGGCGAACTCTGGAAACACCATATATTTT.

The chain combines TRBV12-3 or TRBV12-4 with TRBJ2-1; D is uncertain. This CDR3 comprises 12 residues. Trimming removed 6 bases from V and 3 bases from J, with 6 bases in between. The CDR3 reads CASRVGYNEQFF. The CDR3 bases are TGTGCCAGCAGGGTAGGCTACAATGAGCAGTTCTTC.

The rearrangement uses TRBV11-2 and TRBJ1-1; 7 nucleotides line up with TRBD1. Germline CDR1 is SGHAT and CDR2 is FQNNGV. CDR3 length: 14 amino acids. Unmatched junction bases numbered 5, after V lost 3 bases and J lost 4 bases. The CDR3 nucleotides are TGTGCCAGCAGCTTTCTATCAGGGGGCACTGAAGCTTTCTTT. Residues: CASSFLSGGTEAFF.

In its sample, this clonotype was seen many times. The chain combines TRBV7-2 with TRBJ1-2, with D perhaps matching TRBD1 (5 bases). V lost 3 bases to trimming and J lost 1 base, with 6 bases between them. The CDR3 extends over 13 amino acids. Per germline, CDR1 SGHTA and CDR2 FQGNSA. The CDR3 reads CASSLGGNYGYTF. DNA of the CDR3: TGTGCCAGCAGCTTGGGGGGTAACTATGGCTACACCTTC.

This chain connects TRBV18 to TRBJ2-7; D uncertain. This CDR3 contains 14 residues. Germline CDR1 is KGHSH and CDR2 is LQKENI. The ends were cut back, 0 bases at V and 2 bases at J, with 8 bases in the middle. This CDR3 reads CASSPPHTPYEQYF. CDR3 in DNA: TGTGCCAGCTCACCACCGCACACTCCCTACGAGCAGTACTTC.

This clonotype came up a few times. This rearrangement joins TRBV12-3 or TRBV12-4 to TRBJ1-2, with 9 bases matching TRBD1. J lost 3 bases, V lost 3 bases, and 17 bases had no gene match. The CDR3 has 19 amino acids. Here the CDR3 reads CASSLGAATGTGRDYGYTF. The CDR3 nucleotides read TGTGCCAGCAGTTTGGGGGCCGCCACTGGGACAGGGAGGGACTATGGCTACACCTTC.

This clonotype appeared a few times. V and J are TRBV12-3 or TRBV12-4 and TRBJ2-4, with 9 bases that match TRBD1. This CDR3 spans 18 amino acids. V shed 1 base, J shed 6 bases, and the junction held 13 bases outside the gene matches. This CDR3 reads CASSLVGRNRGLPNIQYF. CDR3 DNA sequence: TGTGCCAGCAGTTTAGTCGGTCGGAACAGGGGGCTTCCAAACATTCAGTACTTC.

The chain uses TRBV24-1 and TRBJ1-4; D perhaps matches TRBD1 (6 bases). V gave up 7 bases and J gave up 8 bases, with 10 bases separating them. This CDR3 has 12 amino acids. CDR1 KGHDR and CDR2 SFDVKD come from the germline V gene. CDR3 DNA sequence: TGTGCCACCAGCCTACAGGGAGAAAAACTGTTTTTT. It codes for CATSLQGEKLFF.

This clonotype showed up just a few times. The chain joins TRBV29-1 to TRBJ2-2, with 8 positions matching TRBD1. Germline V gene lookup returns CDR1 SQVTM and CDR2 ANQGSEA. The V segment lost 7 bases and the J segment 5 bases; nucleotides outside the gene matches: 9. The CDR3 runs 14 residues. CDR3 in amino acids: CSAAQGAWTGELFF. Here the CDR3 DNA reads TGCAGCGCTGCTCAGGGGGCATGGACCGGGGAGCTGTTTTTT.

This clonotype turned up a few times. The V gene is TRBV20-1, the J gene TRBJ2-7; possibly TRBD1 for D (6 bases). Trimming took 6 bases from V and 6 from J, leaving 12 bases between them. Germline CDR1 is DFQATT and CDR2 is SNEGSKA (reference sequence). CDR3 length equals 11 residues. The CDR3 region has the DNA TGCAGTGCCAACCAGGGGCGCGAGCAGTACTTC. As protein: CSANQGREQYF.

This clonotype was picked up a small number of times. The J gene is TRBJ2-4, the V gene TRBV28, with 8 bases that match TRBD1. Trimming at V came to 6 bases and at J to 4 bases, leaving 8 bases not matched to a gene. The CDR3 runs to 15 residues. Germline V CDR1 and CDR2: MDHEN, SYDVKM. This CDR3 is CASSQGQGGKNIQYF. CDR3 nucleotide sequence: TGTGCCAGCAGCCAAGGACAGGGAGGAAAAAACATTCAGTACTTC.